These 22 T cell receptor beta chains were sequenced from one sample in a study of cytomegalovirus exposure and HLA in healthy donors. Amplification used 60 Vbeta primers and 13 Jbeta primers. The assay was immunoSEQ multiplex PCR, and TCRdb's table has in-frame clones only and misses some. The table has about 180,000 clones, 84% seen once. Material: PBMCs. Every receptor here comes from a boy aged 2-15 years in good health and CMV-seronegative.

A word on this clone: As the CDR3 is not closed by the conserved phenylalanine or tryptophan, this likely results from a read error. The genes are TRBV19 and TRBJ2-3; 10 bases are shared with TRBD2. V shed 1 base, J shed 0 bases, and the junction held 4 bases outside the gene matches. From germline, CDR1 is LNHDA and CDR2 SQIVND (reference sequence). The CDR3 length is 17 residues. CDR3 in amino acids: CASSIARTSGSTDTQYV. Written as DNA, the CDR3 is TGTGCCAGTAGTATAGCAAGGACTAGCGGCAGCACAGATACGCAGTATGTT.

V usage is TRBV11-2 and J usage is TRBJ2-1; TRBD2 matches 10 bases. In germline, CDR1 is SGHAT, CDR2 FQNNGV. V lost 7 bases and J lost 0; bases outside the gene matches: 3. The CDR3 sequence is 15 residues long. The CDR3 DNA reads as TGTGCCAGCACCGGACTAGCGGCCTCCTACAATGAGCAGTTCTTC. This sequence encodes CASTGLAASYNEQFF.

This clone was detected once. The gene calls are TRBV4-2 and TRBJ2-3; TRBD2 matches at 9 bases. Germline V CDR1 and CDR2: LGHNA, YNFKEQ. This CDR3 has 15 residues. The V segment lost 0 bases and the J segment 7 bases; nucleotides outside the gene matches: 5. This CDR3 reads CASSQDPSGKYTQYF. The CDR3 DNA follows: TGTGCCAGCAGCCAAGACCCTAGCGGGAAATATACGCAGTATTTT.

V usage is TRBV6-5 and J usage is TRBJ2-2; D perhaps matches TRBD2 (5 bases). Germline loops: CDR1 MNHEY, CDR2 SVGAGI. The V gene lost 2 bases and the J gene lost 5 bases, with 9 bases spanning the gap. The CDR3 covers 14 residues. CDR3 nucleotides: TGTGCCAGCAGTTACGGTGCGGGTACCGGGGAGCTGTTTTTT. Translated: CASSYGAGTGELFF.

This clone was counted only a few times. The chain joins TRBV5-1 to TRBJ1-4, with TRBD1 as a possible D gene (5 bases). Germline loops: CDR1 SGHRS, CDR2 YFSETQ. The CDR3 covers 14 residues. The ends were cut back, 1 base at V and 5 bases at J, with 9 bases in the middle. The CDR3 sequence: CASSLSGMNEKLFF. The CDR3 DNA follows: TGCGCCAGCAGCTTGTCAGGGATGAATGAAAAACTGTTTTTT.

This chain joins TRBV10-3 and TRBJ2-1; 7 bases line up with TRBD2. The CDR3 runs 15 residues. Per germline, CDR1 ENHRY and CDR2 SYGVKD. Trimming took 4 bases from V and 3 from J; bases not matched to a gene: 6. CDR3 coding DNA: TGTGCCATCAGTGCCCCGGGACTACACTACAATGAGCAGTTCTTC. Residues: CAISAPGLHYNEQFF.

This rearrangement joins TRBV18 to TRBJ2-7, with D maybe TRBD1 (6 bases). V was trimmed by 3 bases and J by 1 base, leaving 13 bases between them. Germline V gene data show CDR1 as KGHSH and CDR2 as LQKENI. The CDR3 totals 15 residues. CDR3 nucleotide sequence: TGTGCCAGCTCACCGCCCAGGGGCGATTCCTACGAGCAGTACTTC. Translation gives CASSPPRGDSYEQYF. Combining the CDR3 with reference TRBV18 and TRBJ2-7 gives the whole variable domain NAGVMQNPRHLVRRRGQEARLRCSPMKGHSHVYWYRQLPEEGLKFMVYLQKENIIDESGMPKERFSAEFPKEGPSILRIQQVVRGDSAAYFCASSPPRGDSYEQYFGPGTRLTVT.

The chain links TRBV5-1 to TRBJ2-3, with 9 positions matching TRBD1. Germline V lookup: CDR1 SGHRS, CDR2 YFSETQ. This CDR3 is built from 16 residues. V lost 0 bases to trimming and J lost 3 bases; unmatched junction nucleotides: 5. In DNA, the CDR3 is TGCGCCAGCAGCTTGGCGCCGGGACAGGGAACAGATACGCAGTATTTT. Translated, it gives CASSLAPGQGTDTQYF.

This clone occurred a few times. CDR3 sequence reads: CASSQAGQAAEAFF. CDR3 nucleotide sequence: TGTGCCAGCAGCCAAGCTGGACAGGCCGCAGAAGCTTTCTTT. The J gene is TRBJ1-1, the V gene TRBV14; TRBD1 matches 7 bases. The V gene end was trimmed by 1 base and the J gene end by 8 bases; junction bases not matched to a gene: 7. The CDR3 is 14 residues long. CDR1 SGHDN and CDR2 FVKESK come from the germline V gene.

CDR3 region: CAISESSIGGNEKLFF. CDR3 coding DNA: TGTGCCATCAGTGAGTCGAGTATAGGAGGTAATGAAAAACTGTTTTTT. This rearrangement joins TRBV10-3 to TRBJ1-4; no clear D gene. Trimming took off 0 bases at V and 4 bases at J, with 12 bases between the two ends. Germline loops: CDR1 ENHRY, CDR2 SYGVKD. The CDR3 is made up of 16 amino acids.

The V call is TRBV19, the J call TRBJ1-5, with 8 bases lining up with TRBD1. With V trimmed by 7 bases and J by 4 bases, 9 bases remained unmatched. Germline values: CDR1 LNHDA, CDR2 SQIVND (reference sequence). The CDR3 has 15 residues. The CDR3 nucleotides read TGTGCCAGTAACCCGGGACAGGCCCGGAATCAGCCCCAGCATTTT. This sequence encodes CASNPGQARNQPQHF.

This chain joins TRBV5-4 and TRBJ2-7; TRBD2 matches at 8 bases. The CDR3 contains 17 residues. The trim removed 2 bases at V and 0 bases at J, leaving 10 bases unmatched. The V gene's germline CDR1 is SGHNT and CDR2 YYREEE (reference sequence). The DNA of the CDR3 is TGTGCCAGCAGCTTTTTCCGGACTAGCTACGGCTCCTACGAGCAGTACTTC. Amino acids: CASSFFRTSYGSYEQYF.

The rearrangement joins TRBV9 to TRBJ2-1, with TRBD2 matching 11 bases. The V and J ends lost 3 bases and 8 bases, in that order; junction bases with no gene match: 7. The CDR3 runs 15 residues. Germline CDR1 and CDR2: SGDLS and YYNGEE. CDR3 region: CASSGTLAGVDEQFF. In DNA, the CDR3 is TGTGCCAGCAGCGGCACACTAGCGGGAGTAGATGAGCAGTTCTTC. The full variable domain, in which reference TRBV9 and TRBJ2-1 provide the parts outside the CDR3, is DSGVTQTPKHLITATGQRVTLRCSPRSGDLSVYWYQQSLDQGLQFLIQYYNGEERAKGNILERFSAQQFPDLHSELNLSSLELGDSALYFCASSGTLAGVDEQFFGPGTRLTVL.

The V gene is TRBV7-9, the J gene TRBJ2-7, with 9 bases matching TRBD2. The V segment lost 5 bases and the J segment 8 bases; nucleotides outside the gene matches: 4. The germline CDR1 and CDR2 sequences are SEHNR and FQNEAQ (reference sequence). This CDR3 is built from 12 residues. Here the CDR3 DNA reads TGTGCCAGCAGCCCTAGCGGGACGCAGCAGTACTTC. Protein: CASSPSGTQQYF.

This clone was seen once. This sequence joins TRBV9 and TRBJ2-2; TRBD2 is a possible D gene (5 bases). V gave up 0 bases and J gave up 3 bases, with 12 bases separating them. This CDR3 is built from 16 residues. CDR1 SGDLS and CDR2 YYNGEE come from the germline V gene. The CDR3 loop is CASSVALAGYTGELFF. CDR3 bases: TGTGCCAGCAGCGTAGCCCTCGCGGGCTACACCGGGGAGCTGTTTTTT.

CDR3 DNA: TGTGCCAGCAGCTTAGGGTCGTTGGGCAGGGCGAACACTGAAGCTTTCTTT. The encoded protein is CASSLGSLGRANTEAFF. The chain recombines TRBV13 with TRBJ1-1; perhaps TRBD1 as D (5 bases). Germline V gene lookup returns CDR1 PRHDT and CDR2 FYEKMQ (reference sequence). The CDR3 contains 17 residues. Trimming pared 0 bases from V and 1 base from J, leaving 15 bases between.

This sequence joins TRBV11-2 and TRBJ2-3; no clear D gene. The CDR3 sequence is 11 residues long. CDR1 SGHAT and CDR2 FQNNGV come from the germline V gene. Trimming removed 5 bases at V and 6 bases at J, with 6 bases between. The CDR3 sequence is CASSLRDTQYF. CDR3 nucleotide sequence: TGTGCCAGCAGCCTGAGGGATACGCAGTATTTT.

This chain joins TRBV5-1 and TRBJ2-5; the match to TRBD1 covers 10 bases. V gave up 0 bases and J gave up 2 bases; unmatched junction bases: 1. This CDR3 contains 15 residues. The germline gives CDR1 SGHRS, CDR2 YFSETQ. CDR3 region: CASSLEGQGQETQYF. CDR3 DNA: TGCGCCAGCAGCTTGGAGGGACAGGGGCAAGAGACCCAGTACTTC.

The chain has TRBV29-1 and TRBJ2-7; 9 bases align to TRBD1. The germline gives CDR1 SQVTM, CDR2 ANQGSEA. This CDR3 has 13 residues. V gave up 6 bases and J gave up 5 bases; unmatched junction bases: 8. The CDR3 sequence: CSVSTGGGHEQYF. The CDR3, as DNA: TGCAGCGTGTCGACAGGGGGAGGCCACGAGCAGTACTTC.

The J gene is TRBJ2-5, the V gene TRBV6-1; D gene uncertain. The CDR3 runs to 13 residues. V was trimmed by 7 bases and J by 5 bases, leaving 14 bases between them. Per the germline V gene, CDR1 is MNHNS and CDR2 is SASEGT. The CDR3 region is CASKDGPGETQYF. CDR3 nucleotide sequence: TGTGCCAGCAAGGATGGTCCCGGGGAGACCCAGTACTTC.

The CDR3 DNA reads TGTGCCAGCAGCTTGGCCAGGGGTAGAGAGACCCAGTACTTC. This encodes CASSLARGRETQYF. This chain uses TRBV5-6 with TRBJ2-5; a weak D match, TRBD1 (6 bases). This CDR3 has 14 amino acids. Germline V gene data show CDR1 as SGHDT and CDR2 as YYEEEE. Between the trimmed V and J ends, which lost 0 bases and 4 bases, there was a span of 10 bases.

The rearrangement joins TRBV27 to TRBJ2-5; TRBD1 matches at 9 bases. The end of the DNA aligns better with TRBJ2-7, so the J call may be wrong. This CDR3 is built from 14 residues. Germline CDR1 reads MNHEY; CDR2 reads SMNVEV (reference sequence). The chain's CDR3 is CASRGQGLSYEQYF. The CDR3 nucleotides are TGTGCCAGCAGGGGACAGGGACTCTCCTACGAGCAGTACTTC.